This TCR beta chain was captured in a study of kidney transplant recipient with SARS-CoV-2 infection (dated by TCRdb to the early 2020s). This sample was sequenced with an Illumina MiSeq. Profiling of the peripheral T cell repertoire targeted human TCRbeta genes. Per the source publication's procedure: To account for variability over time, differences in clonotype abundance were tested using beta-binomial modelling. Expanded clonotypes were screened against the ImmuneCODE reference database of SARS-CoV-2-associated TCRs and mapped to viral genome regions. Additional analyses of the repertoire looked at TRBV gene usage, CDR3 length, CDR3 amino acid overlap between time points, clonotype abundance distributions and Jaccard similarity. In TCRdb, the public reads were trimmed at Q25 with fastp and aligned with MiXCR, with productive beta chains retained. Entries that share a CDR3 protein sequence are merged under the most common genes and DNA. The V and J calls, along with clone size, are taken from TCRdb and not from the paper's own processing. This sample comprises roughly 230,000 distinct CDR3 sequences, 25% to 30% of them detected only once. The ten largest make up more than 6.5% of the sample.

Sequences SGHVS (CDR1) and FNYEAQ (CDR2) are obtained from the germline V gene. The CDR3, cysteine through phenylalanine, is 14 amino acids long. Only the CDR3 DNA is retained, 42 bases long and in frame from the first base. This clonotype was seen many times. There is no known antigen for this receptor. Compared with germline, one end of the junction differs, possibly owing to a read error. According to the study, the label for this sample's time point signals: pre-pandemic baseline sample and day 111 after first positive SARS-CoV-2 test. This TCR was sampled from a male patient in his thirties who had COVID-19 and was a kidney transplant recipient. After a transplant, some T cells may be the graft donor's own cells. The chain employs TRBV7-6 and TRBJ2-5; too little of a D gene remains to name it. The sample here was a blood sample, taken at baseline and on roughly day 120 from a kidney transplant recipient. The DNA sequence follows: TGTGCTAGCAGCTTATCCGGAAACCAAGAGACCCAGTACTTC. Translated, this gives CASSLSGNQETQYF.